This T cell receptor (beta chain) was sequenced for a study of long-term antiretroviral therapy in people with HIV. Looking at the study overall: The immediate-ART recommendation dates to 2015, and the earliest samples predate it by about a decade. Notes on the study in general: Blood sampling spanned 2004 to 2017, possibly under older ART regimens. Clones that had undergone expansion before ART dominated the repertoire at all time points.

With respect to this clone: Its target is unknown.

Trimming took off 6 bases at V and 5 bases at J, with 8 bases between the two ends. The CDR3 contains 11 residues. CDR1 and CDR2 (germline): MNHNY, SVGAGI (reference sequence). Running of the v3.0 immunoSEQ assay took place at survey level. A target of roughly 40,000-55,000 T-cell genomes per sample was set for sequencing. Sequenced by immunoSEQ multiplex PCR; TCRdb stores in-frame clones only, minus some. The repertoire consists of roughly 42,000 clones, with 75% to 90% occurring once and the leading ten covering 4.5% to 6%. Source: unsorted PBMCs, taken 3.1 years after starting antiretroviral therapy. This receptor was identified in a woman aged 45-65 years with HIV. The gene calls are TRBV6-6 and TRBJ2-7, with a possible D match to TRBD2 (5 bases). The CDR3 DNA follows: TGTGCCAGCAGCCTCGGGGACGAGCAGTACTTC. Its translation is CASSLGDEQYF.